The sequence of this TCR beta chain was determined in a study of technical replicates of blood from a handful of donors. TCRdb's table, derived via immunoSEQ multiplex PCR, lists solely in-frame clones and lacks some. The sample shows about 66,000 clones, 70% to 90% of them seen only once. The receptor's source is a human donor in good health. Some clones in this sample may be carry-over from other donors' samples. The sample was PBMCs.

In DNA form, the CDR3 reads TGTGCCAGCTCACTTCAGGGGGCCACTGAAGCTTTCTTT. It yields the protein CASSLQGATEAFF. The chain links TRBV18 to TRBJ1-1; TRBD1 matches 8 bases. Germline loops: CDR1 KGHSH, CDR2 LQKENI. V gave up 4 bases and J gave up 4 bases; unmatched junction bases: 2. CDR3 length: 13 residues. Full variable domain (remainder filled in from reference TRBV18 and TRBJ1-1): NAGVMQNPRHLVRRRGQEARLRCSPMKGHSHVYWYRQLPEEGLKFMVYLQKENIIDESGMPKERFSAEFPKEGPSILRIQQVVRGDSAAYFCASSLQGATEAFFGQGTRLTVV.